The present T cell receptor beta chain was sequenced within a study of blood T cell repertoires in COVID-19. Study details: Italy, Spain and the United States were the sources of the convalescent and acute COVID-19 samples. Sources were T cells, B-cell-depleted T cells, or PBMCs; the material itself was cDNA or gDNA.

This clone was seen at least ten times. The authors' processing: Estimation of nucleated cell counts relied on the amplification of reference gene primers. Only in-frame clones appear in the TCRdb table, and some are missing; sequencing was by immunoSEQ multiplex PCR. V and J calls and clone size are as listed in that table; D and trimming were resolved from the DNA. The repertoire includes 180,000 or so clones, more than 70% of them detected once, and around 2.3% sits in the top ten. The CDR3 consists of 16 residues. V gave up 6 bases and J gave up 1 base, with 16 bases separating them. Germline V lookup: CDR1 MNHNY, CDR2 SVGAGI (reference sequence).

This chain links TRBV6-6 with TRBJ1-3; the D gene is possibly TRBD1 (5 bases). The TCR originated in a man aged 35-49 years with active or convalescent COVID-19. The sequenced material came from peripheral blood. The DNA of the CDR3 is TGTGCCAGCAGCTCAGGGCTCCAAGAGTCTGGAAACACCATATATTTT. Translation: CASSSGLQESGNTIYF.